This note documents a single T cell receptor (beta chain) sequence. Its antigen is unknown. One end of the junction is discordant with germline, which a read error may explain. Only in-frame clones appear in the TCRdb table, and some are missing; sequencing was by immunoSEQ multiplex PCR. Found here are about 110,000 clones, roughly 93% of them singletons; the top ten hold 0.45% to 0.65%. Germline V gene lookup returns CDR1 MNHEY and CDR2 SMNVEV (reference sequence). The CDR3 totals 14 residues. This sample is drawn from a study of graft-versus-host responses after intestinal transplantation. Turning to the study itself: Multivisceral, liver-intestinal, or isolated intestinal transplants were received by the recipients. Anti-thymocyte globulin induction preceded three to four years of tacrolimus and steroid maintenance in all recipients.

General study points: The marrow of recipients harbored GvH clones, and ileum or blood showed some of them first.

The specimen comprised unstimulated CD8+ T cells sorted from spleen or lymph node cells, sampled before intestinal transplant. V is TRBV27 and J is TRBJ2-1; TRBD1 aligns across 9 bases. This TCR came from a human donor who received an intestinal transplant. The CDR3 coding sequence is TGTGCCAGCAGTTCACAGGGGGCCTATAATGAGCAGTTCTTC. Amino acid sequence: CASSSQGAYNEQFF.